These 10 T cell receptor beta chains were sequenced from one sample in a study of blood T cells in healthy people across ages. Together with a sample-barcoded 5' primer, a J-beta primer mix was included in a second PCR lasting about 7 to 12 cycles. TCRdb recomputed calls from the 5' RACE reads with MiXCR, one row per CDR3 protein. Of approximately 780,000 distinct CDR3 sequences in the sample, about 26% are singletons; the top ten hold about 3%. These same data were also listed under a study on T cells of mothers and their children.

Material: blood. The receptors here all came from a boy between 10 and 17 years old in good health.

The chain uses TRBV28 and TRBJ2-3; TRBD1 matches at 9 bases. Germline CDR1 and CDR2: MDHEN and SYDVKM. The CDR3 loop spans 17 amino acids. V trimming: 5 bases; J trimming: 2 bases; junction bases outside the gene matches: 11. DNA for the CDR3: TGTGCCAGCAGTCCCCTACGACAGGGGGGTAACACAGATACGCAGTATTTT. It encodes CASSPLRQGGNTDTQYF.

This chain connects TRBV6-6 to TRBJ2-3; D may be TRBD1 or TRBD2 (5 bases each). V lost 4 bases and J 0 bases, leaving 11 bases between the germline ends. Per germline, CDR1 MNHNY and CDR2 SVGAGI (reference sequence). The CDR3 is made up of 15 amino acids. This CDR3 reads CASSFEGSSTDTQYF. CDR3 DNA sequence: TGTGCCAGCAGTTTCGAGGGGAGTAGCACAGATACGCAGTATTTT.

This clonotype was counted only a few times. The CDR3 nucleotides read TGTGCTAGTGGTTTGAGGTCGGGGGGCACAGATACGCAGTATTTT. Translated: CASGLRSGGTDTQYF. The chain joins TRBV12-5 to TRBJ2-3, with TRBD2 as a possible D gene (6 bases). Trimming left V 2 bases short and J 1 base short, with 10 bases between. Germline V gene sequence: CDR1 LGHNT, CDR2 FRNRAP. The CDR3 loop spans 15 amino acids.

This clonotype was detected a few times. V is TRBV7-2 and J is TRBJ1-4, with TRBD1 matching over 9 bases. In germline, CDR1 is SGHTA, CDR2 FQGNSA. Unmatched junction bases numbered 8, after V lost 4 bases and J lost 8 bases. This CDR3 comprises 15 residues. The CDR3 coding sequence is TGTGCCAGCAGCTCGGGACAGGGCAGTGGGGAAAAACTGTTTTTT. It yields the protein CASSSGQGSGEKLFF.

This clonotype was detected only a few times. This chain connects TRBV12-3 or TRBV12-4 to TRBJ2-1, with TRBD2 matching over 12 bases. CDR3 length: 18 residues. The trim removed 5 bases at V and 0 bases at J, leaving 8 bases unmatched. CDR3 bases: TGTGCCAGCAGTATTGGACTAGCGGGGCCCCGCTCCTACAATGAGCAGTTCTTC. Its protein product is CASSIGLAGPRSYNEQFF.

In this sample, this clonotype turned up a few times. The CDR3 loop is CATSRDVEVQETQYF. The CDR3 region has the DNA TGTGCCACCAGCAGAGATGTGGAGGTCCAAGAGACCCAGTACTTC. J is TRBJ2-5 and V is TRBV15; tentatively, D is TRBD2 (5 bases). The V gene's germline CDR1 is LNHNV and CDR2 YYDKDF (reference sequence). The CDR3 length is 15 residues. V was shortened by 0 bases and J by 1 base, with 9 bases between the two germline ends.

The J gene is TRBJ1-1, the V gene TRBV5-1; D is uncertain. Per the germline V gene, CDR1 is SGHRS and CDR2 is YFSETQ. V lost 1 base and J lost 4, with 8 bases in between. The CDR3 contains 13 residues. The chain's CDR3 is CASSLTTFTEAFF. The CDR3 nucleotides read TGCGCCAGCAGCTTGACTACCTTCACTGAAGCTTTCTTT.

The CDR3 loop is CASSSWDGGPADTQYF. CDR3 nucleotides: TGTGCCAGCAGTTCCTGGGACGGGGGGCCGGCAGATACGCAGTATTTT. The chain links TRBV7-8 to TRBJ2-3; weak D call: TRBD2 (7 bases). The CDR3 runs 16 residues. Trimming pared 6 bases from V and 4 bases from J, leaving 20 bases between. From germline, CDR1 is SGHVS and CDR2 FQNEAQ.

This clonotype was counted only a few times. The chain links TRBV23-1 to TRBJ2-5; D is ambiguous. The J call may be incorrect, as the DNA end agrees better with TRBJ2-7. TRBV23-1 is identified as an open reading frame with a role that is uncertain. The CDR3 is 13 residues long. The CDR3 protein is CASSPRTSYEQYF. DNA for the CDR3: TGCGCCAGCAGTCCCAGGACCAGCTACGAGCAGTACTTC.

This clonotype was seen only a few times. V and J are TRBV4-1 and TRBJ2-7, with D uncertain. The germline V and J ends were trimmed by 0 bases and 7 bases, with 10 bases remaining between them. The CDR3 is 13 residues long. The V gene's germline CDR1 is MGHRA and CDR2 YSYEKL. This chain's CDR3 is CASSQDLVGEQYF. The DNA of the CDR3 is TGCGCCAGCAGCCAAGATCTCGTGGGGGAGCAGTACTTC.